Below are 14 T cell receptor beta chains sequenced from a single sample in a study of cytomegalovirus exposure and HLA in healthy donors. The primer mix had 60 Vbeta and 13 Jbeta primers. Here immunoSEQ multiplex PCR was the method, and the copy in TCRdb shows in-frame clones only, minus some. This sample's clone table lists some 200,000 clones. The specimen was PBMCs. Receptor source: a boy under 18 in good health and CMV-seronegative.

The chain couples TRBV30 to TRBJ2-7; 10 bases align to TRBD1. V gave up 2 bases and J gave up 6 bases; unmatched junction bases: 10. CDR1 and CDR2 from the germline V gene are GTSNPN and SVGIG (reference sequence). The CDR3 extends over 15 amino acids. The CDR3, as DNA: TGTGCCTGGAGTCTCCTCGGGACAGGGGAGGCCGAGCAGTACTTC. Translated: CAWSLLGTGEAEQYF.

The chain joins TRBV5-1 to TRBJ1-6; tentatively, D is TRBD1 (5 bases). This CDR3 is 16 amino acids long. From germline, CDR1 is SGHRS and CDR2 YFSETQ. V lost 4 bases to trimming and J lost 4 bases, with 15 bases between them. CDR3 in DNA: TGCGCCAGCAGCCCAGGGAGGGCCAGTTATAATTCACCCCTCCACTTT. As protein: CASSPGRASYNSPLHF.

The rearrangement links TRBV7-8 to TRBJ2-7, with 8 bases matching TRBD1. The CDR3 extends over 16 amino acids. Trimming removed 8 bases from V and 4 bases from J; junction bases left unmatched: 16. CDR1 SGHVS and CDR2 FQNEAQ come from the germline V gene. The CDR3 sequence is CASGPRPGTGVYEQYF. CDR3 sequence (DNA): TGTGCCAGCGGCCCCCGGCCCGGGACAGGAGTTTACGAGCAGTACTTC. Drawing the rest from reference TRBV7-8 and TRBJ2-7, the complete variable domain is GAGVSQSPRYKVAKRGQDVALRCDPISGHVSLFWYQQALGQGPEFLTYFQNEAQLDKSGLPSDRFFAERPEGSVSTLKIQRTQQEDSAVYLCASGPRPGTGVYEQYFGPGTRLTVT.

The DNA for the CDR3 is TGCGCCAGCAGGTCGGGGGATCGTGCTGAAGCTTTCTTT. Protein product: CASRSGDRAEAFF. The chain joins TRBV5-1 to TRBJ1-1; tentatively, D is TRBD1 (5 bases). Trimming pared 5 bases from V and 6 bases from J, leaving 14 bases between. Germline V gene sequence: CDR1 SGHRS, CDR2 YFSETQ. The CDR3 runs 13 residues. Full variable domain (remainder filled in from reference TRBV5-1 and TRBJ1-1): KAGVTQTPRYLIKTRGQQVTLSCSPISGHRSVSWYQQTPGQGLQFLFEYFSETQRNKGNFPGRFSGRQFSNSRSEMNVSTLELGDSALYLCASRSGDRAEAFFGQGTRLTVV.

The chain is built from TRBV2 and TRBJ2-3; TRBD1 aligns across 8 bases. The V gene end was trimmed by 5 bases and the J gene end by 6 bases; junction bases not matched to a gene: 13. The CDR3 extends over 16 amino acids. From germline, CDR1 is SNHLY and CDR2 FYNNEI. CDR3 protein: CASSFFDRGVGDTQYF. The DNA for the CDR3 is TGTGCCAGCAGTTTCTTTGACAGGGGAGTAGGGGATACGCAGTATTTT.

This chain uses TRBV4-1 with TRBJ1-6, with D hard to call. CDR1 and CDR2 from the germline V gene are MGHRA and YSYEKL. Trimming removed 0 bases from V and 13 bases from J, with 16 bases in between. The CDR3 is 15 amino acids. The CDR3 DNA is TGCGCCAGCAGCCAAGATTCTTGGCAGGCCAGCCCCCTCCACTTT. Protein product: CASSQDSWQASPLHF.

J is TRBJ2-5 and V is TRBV6-1; 9 nucleotides agree with TRBD2. CDR3 length: 16 amino acids. Looked up from germline, CDR1 is MNHNS and CDR2 is SASEGT. The V segment lost 3 bases and the J segment 2 bases; nucleotides outside the gene matches: 7. CDR3 nucleotides: TGTGCCAGCAGTGATGCGGCTAGCGGGGCACAAGAGACCCAGTACTTC. Translating it yields CASSDAASGAQETQYF.

The rearrangement links TRBV7-9 to TRBJ2-1, with TRBD2 identical over 8 bases. Germline values: CDR1 SEHNR, CDR2 FQNEAQ (reference sequence). V lost 5 bases to trimming and J lost 8 bases; unmatched junction nucleotides: 14. The length of the CDR3 is 16 residues. CDR3: CASSPPAAGGAYEQFF. The CDR3 DNA reads as TGTGCCAGCAGCCCCCCTGCGGCCGGGGGGGCCTATGAGCAGTTCTTC. The variable domain in full, with the rest retrieved from reference TRBV7-9 and TRBJ2-1, is DTGVSQNPRHKITKRGQNVTFRCDPISEHNRLYWYRQTLGQGPEFLTYFQNEAQLEKSRLLSDRFSAERPKGSFSTLEIQRTEQGDSAMYLCASSPPAAGGAYEQFFGPGTRLTVL.

The rearrangement links TRBV13 to TRBJ2-3; possible D gene TRBD1, 6 bases. This CDR3 is 15 amino acids long. CDR1 is PRHDT and CDR2 is FYEKMQ in the germline V gene (reference sequence). The V end was cut by 3 bases, the J end by 0 bases, with 10 bases between. The CDR3 protein is CASSFGTTSTDTQYF. CDR3 DNA: TGTGCCAGCAGCTTCGGGACAACTAGCACAGATACGCAGTATTTT.

The chain is built from TRBV4-1 and TRBJ2-3, with TRBD2 as a possible D gene (6 bases). The CDR3 is made up of 14 amino acids. V was trimmed by 1 base and J by 4 bases, leaving 9 bases between them. CDR1 and CDR2 from the germline V gene are MGHRA and YSYEKL. The CDR3 region has the DNA TGCGCCAGCAGCCAAGCACCGGGGGCAGATACGCAGTATTTT. Its translation: CASSQAPGADTQYF.

The chain recombines TRBV5-1 with TRBJ2-3; 7 nucleotides align to TRBD2. With 0 bases clipped from V and 2 bases from J, the junction kept 9 bases outside the gene matches. The CDR3 spans 17 residues. Germline CDR1 SGHRS, CDR2 YFSETQ. The CDR3 reads CASSLAQGGGVTDTQYF. CDR3 DNA sequence: TGCGCCAGCAGCTTGGCCCAGGGCGGGGGAGTCACAGATACGCAGTATTTT.

On this clone itself: The sample holds other DNA sequences that translate to the same CDR3. This chain uses TRBV7-2 with TRBJ1-3; 9 bases align to TRBD1. CDR3 size: 17 residues. V was pared by 1 base and J by 1 base, with 5 bases of the junction left unmatched. Germline V gene data show CDR1 as SGHTA and CDR2 as FQGNSA. In DNA, the CDR3 is TGTGCCAGCAGCTTAGGGGGACAGGGACTATCTGGAAACACCATATATTTT. It translates to CASSLGGQGLSGNTIYF.

The chain joins TRBV5-1 to TRBJ1-6; 8 bases map to TRBD1. Germline CDR1 SGHRS, CDR2 YFSETQ. After removal of 2 bases from V and 8 bases from J, the junction contained 3 bases not matched to a gene. The length of the CDR3 is 14 residues. The CDR3 sequence: CASSFGQGDSPLHF. The CDR3, as DNA: TGCGCCAGCAGCTTCGGACAGGGTGATTCACCCCTCCACTTT.

The chain has TRBV27 and TRBJ2-2; 10 bases fit TRBD1. This CDR3 spans 14 amino acids. Germline V CDR1 and CDR2: MNHEY, SMNVEV (reference sequence). The V segment lost 6 bases and the J segment 5 bases; nucleotides outside the gene matches: 3. The CDR3 region is CASRGTGETGELFF. The CDR3 nucleotides read TGTGCCAGCAGGGGGACAGGGGAAACCGGGGAGCTGTTTTTT.